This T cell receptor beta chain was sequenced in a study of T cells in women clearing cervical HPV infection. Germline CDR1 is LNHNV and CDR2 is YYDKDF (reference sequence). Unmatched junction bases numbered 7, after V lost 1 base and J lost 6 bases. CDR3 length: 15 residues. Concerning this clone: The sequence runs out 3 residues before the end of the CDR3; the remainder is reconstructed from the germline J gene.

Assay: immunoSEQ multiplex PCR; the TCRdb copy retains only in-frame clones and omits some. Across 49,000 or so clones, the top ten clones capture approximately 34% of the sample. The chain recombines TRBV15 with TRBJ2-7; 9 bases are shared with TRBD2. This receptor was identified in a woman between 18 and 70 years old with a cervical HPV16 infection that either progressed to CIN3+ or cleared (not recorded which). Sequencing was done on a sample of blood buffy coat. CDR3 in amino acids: CATSRGKREAGEQYF. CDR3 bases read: TGTGCCACCAGCAGAGGAAAGCGGGAGGCGGGCGAG.